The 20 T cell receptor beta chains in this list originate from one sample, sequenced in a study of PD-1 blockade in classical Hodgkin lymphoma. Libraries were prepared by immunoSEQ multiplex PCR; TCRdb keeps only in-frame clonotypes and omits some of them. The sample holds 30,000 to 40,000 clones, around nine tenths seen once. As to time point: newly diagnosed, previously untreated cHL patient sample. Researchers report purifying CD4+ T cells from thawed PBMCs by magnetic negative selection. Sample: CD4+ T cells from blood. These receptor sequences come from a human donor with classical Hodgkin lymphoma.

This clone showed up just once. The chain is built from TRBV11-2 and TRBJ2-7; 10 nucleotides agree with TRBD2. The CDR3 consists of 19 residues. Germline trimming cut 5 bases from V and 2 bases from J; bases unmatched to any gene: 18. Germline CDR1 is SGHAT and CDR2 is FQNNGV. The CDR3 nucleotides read TGTGCCAGCAGCCCCCTTACCCGGACTAGCGGTCAAAGAGCCTACGAGCAGTACTTC. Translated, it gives CASSPLTRTSGQRAYEQYF.

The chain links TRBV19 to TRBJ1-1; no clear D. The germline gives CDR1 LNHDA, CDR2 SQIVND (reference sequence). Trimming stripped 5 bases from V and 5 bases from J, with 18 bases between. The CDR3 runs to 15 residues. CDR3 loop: CASSFPAGWSTEAFF. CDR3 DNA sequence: TGTGCCAGTAGTTTCCCCGCCGGTTGGAGTACTGAAGCTTTCTTT.

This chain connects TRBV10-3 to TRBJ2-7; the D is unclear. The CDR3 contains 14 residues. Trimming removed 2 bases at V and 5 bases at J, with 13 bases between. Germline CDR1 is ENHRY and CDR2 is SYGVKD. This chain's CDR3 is CAISEPTGIHEQYF. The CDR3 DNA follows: TGTGCCATCAGTGAGCCAACCGGAATCCACGAGCAGTACTTC.

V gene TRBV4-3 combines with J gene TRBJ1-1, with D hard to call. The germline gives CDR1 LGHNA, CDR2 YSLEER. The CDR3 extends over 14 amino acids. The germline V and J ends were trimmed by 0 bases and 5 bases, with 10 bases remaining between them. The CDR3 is CASSQEGTGTEAFF. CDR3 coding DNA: TGCGCCAGCAGCCAAGAAGGCACTGGGACTGAAGCTTTCTTT.

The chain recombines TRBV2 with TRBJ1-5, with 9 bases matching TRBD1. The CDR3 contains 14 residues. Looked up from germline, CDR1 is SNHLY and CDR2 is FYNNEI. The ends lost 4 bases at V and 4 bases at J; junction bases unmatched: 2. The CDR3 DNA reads TGTGCCAGCAGTGGACAGGGGGAGAATCAGCCCCAGCATTTT. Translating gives CASSGQGENQPQHF.

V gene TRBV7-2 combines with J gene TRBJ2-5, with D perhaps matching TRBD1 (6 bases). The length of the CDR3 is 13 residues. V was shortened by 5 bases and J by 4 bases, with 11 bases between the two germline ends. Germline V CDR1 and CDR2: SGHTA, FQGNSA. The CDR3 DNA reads TGTGCCAGCAGCCTACAGGGTCGAGAGACCCAGTACTTC. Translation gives CASSLQGRETQYF. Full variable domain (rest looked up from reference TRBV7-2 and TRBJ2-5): GAGVSQSPSNKVTEKGKDVELRCDPISGHTALYWYRQSLGQGLEFLIYFQGNSAPDKSGLPSDRFSAERTGGSVSTLTIQRTQQEDSAVYLCASSLQGRETQYFGPGTRLLVL.

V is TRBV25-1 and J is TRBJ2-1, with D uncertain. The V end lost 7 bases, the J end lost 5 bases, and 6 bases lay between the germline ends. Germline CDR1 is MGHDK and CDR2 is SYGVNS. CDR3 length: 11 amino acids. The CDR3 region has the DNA TGTGCCAGCAACGAGAACAATGAGCAGTTCTTC. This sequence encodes CASNENNEQFF. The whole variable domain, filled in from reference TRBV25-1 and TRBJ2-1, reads EADIYQTPRYLVIGTGKKITLECSQTMGHDKMYWYQQDPGMELHLIHYSYGVNSTEKGDLSSESTVSRIRTEHFPLTLESARPSHTSQYLCASNENNEQFFGPGTRLTVL.

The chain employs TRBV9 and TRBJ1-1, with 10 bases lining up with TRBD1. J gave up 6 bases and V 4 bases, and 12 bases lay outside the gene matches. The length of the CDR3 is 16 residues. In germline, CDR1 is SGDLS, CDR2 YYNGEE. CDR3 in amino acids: CASSPLTGTGASEAFF. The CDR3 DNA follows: TGTGCCAGCAGCCCCTTGACCGGGACAGGGGCCTCTGAAGCTTTCTTT.

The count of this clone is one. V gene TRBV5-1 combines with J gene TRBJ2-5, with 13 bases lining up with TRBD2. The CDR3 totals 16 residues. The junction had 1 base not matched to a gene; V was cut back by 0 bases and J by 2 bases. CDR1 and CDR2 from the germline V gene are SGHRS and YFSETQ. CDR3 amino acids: CASSLAGLAGQETQYF. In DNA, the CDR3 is TGCGCCAGCAGCTTGGCGGGACTAGCGGGACAAGAGACCCAGTACTTC.

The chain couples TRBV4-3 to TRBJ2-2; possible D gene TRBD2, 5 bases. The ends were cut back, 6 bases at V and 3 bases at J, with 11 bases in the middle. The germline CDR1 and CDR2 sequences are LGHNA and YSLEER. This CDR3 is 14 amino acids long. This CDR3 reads CASRVAWDTGELFF. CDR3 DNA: TGCGCCAGCAGGGTAGCGTGGGACACCGGGGAGCTGTTTTTT.

CDR3 bases: TGCGCCAGCAGCTTGGGACTGGGGCTAGCCAAAAACATTCAGTACTTC. The encoded protein is CASSLGLGLAKNIQYF. This chain links TRBV5-1 with TRBJ2-4; the D gene is possibly TRBD1 (5 bases). Per the germline V gene, CDR1 is SGHRS and CDR2 is YFSETQ. CDR3 length: 16 amino acids. V lost 0 bases and J lost 0, with 10 bases in between.

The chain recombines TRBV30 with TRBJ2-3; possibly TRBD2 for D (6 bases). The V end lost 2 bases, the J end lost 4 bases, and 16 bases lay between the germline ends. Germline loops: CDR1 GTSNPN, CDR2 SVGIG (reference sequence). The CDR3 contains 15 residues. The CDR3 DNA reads TGTGCCTGGAGTACCCGACTAGACCGGTCAGATACGCAGTATTTT. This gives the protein CAWSTRLDRSDTQYF.

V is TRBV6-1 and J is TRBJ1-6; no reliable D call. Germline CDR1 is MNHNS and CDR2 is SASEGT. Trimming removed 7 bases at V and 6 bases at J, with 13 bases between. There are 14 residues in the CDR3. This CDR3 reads CASILSGFNSPLHF. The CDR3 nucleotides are TGTGCCAGCATTTTATCTGGGTTTAATTCACCCCTCCACTTT.

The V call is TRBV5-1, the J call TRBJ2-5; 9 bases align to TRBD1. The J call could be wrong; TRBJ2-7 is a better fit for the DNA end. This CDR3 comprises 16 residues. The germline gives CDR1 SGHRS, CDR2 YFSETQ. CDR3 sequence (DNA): TGCGCCAGCAGCTTGGGACCGGGACAGGGTAACTACGAGCAGTACTTC. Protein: CASSLGPGQGNYEQYF.

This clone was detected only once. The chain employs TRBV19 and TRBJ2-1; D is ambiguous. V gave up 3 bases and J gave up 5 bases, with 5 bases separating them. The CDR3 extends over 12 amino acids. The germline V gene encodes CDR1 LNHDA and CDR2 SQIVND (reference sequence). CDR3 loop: CASSITDNEQFF. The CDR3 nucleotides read TGTGCCAGTAGTATCACCGACAATGAGCAGTTCTTC.

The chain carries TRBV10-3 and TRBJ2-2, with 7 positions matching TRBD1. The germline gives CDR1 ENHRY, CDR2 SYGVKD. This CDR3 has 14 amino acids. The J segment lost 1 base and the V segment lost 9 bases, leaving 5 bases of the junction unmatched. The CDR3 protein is CAIHRGLNTGELFF. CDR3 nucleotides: TGTGCCATACACAGGGGATTGAACACCGGGGAGCTGTTTTTT.

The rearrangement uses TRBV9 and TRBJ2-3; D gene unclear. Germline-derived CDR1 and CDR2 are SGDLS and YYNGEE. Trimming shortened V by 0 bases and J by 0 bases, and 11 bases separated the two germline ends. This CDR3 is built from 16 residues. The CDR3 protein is CASSVGALASTDTQYF. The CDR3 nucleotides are TGTGCCAGCAGCGTAGGAGCGCTTGCTAGCACAGATACGCAGTATTTT.

CDR3 protein: CASSLDSSSYNSPLHF. DNA of the CDR3: TGCGCCAGCAGCTTAGATTCGAGCTCCTATAATTCACCCCTCCACTTT. The genes are TRBV5-1 and TRBJ1-6; D is undetermined. CDR3 size: 16 residues. V was trimmed by 2 bases and J by 0 bases, leaving 9 bases between them. Germline V lookup: CDR1 SGHRS, CDR2 YFSETQ.

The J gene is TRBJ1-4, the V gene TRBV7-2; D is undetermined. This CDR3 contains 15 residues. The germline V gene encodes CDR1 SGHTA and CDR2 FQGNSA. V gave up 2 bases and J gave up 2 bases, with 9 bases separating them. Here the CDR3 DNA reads TGTGCCAGCAGCTTACGGGGTAGCACTAATGAAAAACTGTTTTTT. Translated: CASSLRGSTNEKLFF.

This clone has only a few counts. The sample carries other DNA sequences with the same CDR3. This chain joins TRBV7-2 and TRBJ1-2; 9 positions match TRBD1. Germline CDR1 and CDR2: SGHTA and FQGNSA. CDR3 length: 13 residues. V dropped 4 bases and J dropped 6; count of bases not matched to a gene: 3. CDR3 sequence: CASSSGQGNGYTF. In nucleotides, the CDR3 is TGTGCCAGCAGCTCGGGACAGGGAAATGGCTACACCTTC.